The next 21 T cell receptor beta chains were all read from a single sample in a study of blood T cell repertoires in COVID-19. Only in-frame clones appear in the TCRdb table, and some are missing; sequencing was by immunoSEQ multiplex PCR. This sample has around 400,000 clones, with more than 70% found just once. Sequences were obtained from peripheral blood. The receptors come from a woman in her sixties with COVID-19, enrolled during active disease.

CDR3 bases: TGTGCCAGCAGTCTCGGACTTCCTAGCACAGATACGCAGTATTTT. As protein: CASSLGLPSTDTQYF. The J gene is TRBJ2-3, the V gene TRBV6-5; weak D call: TRBD2 (5 bases). The CDR3 covers 15 residues. V was clipped by 5 bases and J by 0 bases, with 12 bases between them. Germline V gene lookup returns CDR1 MNHEY and CDR2 SVGAGI.

The chain recombines TRBV19 with TRBJ1-5; no clear D. The germline gives CDR1 LNHDA, CDR2 SQIVND (reference sequence). V was trimmed by 7 bases and J by 5 bases, leaving 18 bases between them. The CDR3 is made up of 15 amino acids. The CDR3 sequence is CASTGVLGGDQPQHF. Written as DNA, the CDR3 is TGTGCCAGTACCGGGGTCCTAGGCGGGGATCAGCCCCAGCATTTT.

The chain joins TRBV14 to TRBJ2-1; D might be TRBD1 (6 bases). CDR1 and CDR2 from the germline V gene are SGHDN and FVKESK. Deletions cut 7 bases from V and 3 bases from J, with 13 bases between. The CDR3 runs 14 residues. Here the CDR3 reads CASTQGGIYNEQFF. The CDR3 DNA is TGTGCCAGCACACAGGGTGGAATCTACAATGAGCAGTTCTTC.

The V and J genes are TRBV7-8 and TRBJ1-2, with 9 nucleotides matching TRBD1. The CDR3 is made up of 15 amino acids. V gave up 5 bases and J gave up 4 bases; unmatched junction bases: 8. The germline V gene encodes CDR1 SGHVS and CDR2 FQNEAQ. The CDR3: CASSEDGTGTYGYTF. The DNA for the CDR3 is TGTGCCAGCAGCGAAGACGGGACAGGGACCTATGGCTACACCTTC. The entire variable domain, with the rest obtained from reference TRBV7-8 and TRBJ1-2, is as follows: GAGVSQSPRYKVAKRGQDVALRCDPISGHVSLFWYQQALGQGPEFLTYFQNEAQLDKSGLPSDRFFAERPEGSVSTLKIQRTQQEDSAVYLCASSEDGTGTYGYTFGSGTRLTVV.

The chain combines TRBV10-3 with TRBJ1-1; tentative D call: TRBD1 (6 bases). Per the germline V gene, CDR1 is ENHRY and CDR2 is SYGVKD. The CDR3 is 12 residues long. Trimming cost V 4 bases and J 3 bases, with 6 bases left between them. CDR3 loop: CAISGTDTEAFF. CDR3 bases: TGTGCCATCAGTGGGACAGACACTGAAGCTTTCTTT.

The rearrangement joins TRBV13 to TRBJ2-4, with no clear D. This CDR3 spans 15 amino acids. Germline CDR1 reads PRHDT; CDR2 reads FYEKMQ (reference sequence). With 4 bases removed from V and 0 bases from J, the gap between germline ends came to 10 bases. CDR3 nucleotides: TGTGCCAGCAGCTCGAGGATTCTAGCCAAAAACATTCAGTACTTC. Amino acid sequence: CASSSRILAKNIQYF.

V and J are TRBV5-6 and TRBJ1-2, with D tentatively TRBD1 (6 bases). The CDR3 totals 14 residues. V shed 0 bases and J shed 4 bases, with 10 bases lying between them. Per germline, CDR1 SGHDT and CDR2 YYEEEE. CDR3 protein: CASSLEDSSYGYTF. The CDR3, as DNA: TGTGCCAGCAGCTTGGAGGACAGTTCCTATGGCTACACCTTC. The entire variable domain, with the rest obtained from reference TRBV5-6 and TRBJ1-2, is as follows: DAGVTQSPTHLIKTRGQQVTLRCSPKSGHDTVSWYQQALGQGPQFIFQYYEEEERQRGNFPDRFSGHQFPNYSSELNVNALLLGDSALYLCASSLEDSSYGYTFGSGTRLTVV.

The gene calls are TRBV7-3 and TRBJ1-1; D is ambiguous. V lost 5 bases, J lost 4 bases, and 14 bases lay in between. Germline CDR1 and CDR2: SGHTA and FQGTGA. The CDR3 loop spans 14 amino acids. DNA for the CDR3: TGTGCCAGCAGCCCCACGGGAGGCGTCACTGAAGCTTTCTTT. Protein sequence: CASSPTGGVTEAFF.

Of note for this clone: A junction boundary mismatches the germline segment, possibly from a read error. The J gene is TRBJ2-5, the V gene TRBV2; 11 bases agree with TRBD1. This CDR3 has 17 residues. Looked up from germline, CDR1 is SNHLY and CDR2 is FYNNEI. This CDR3 is CASSEVPGQGALETQYF. In nucleotides, the CDR3 is TGTGCCAGCAGCGAAGTCCCCGGACAGGGGGCGCTTGAGACCCAGTACTTC.

This clone was seen a few times. The V call is TRBV19, the J call TRBJ2-6, with D possibly being TRBD1 (6 bases). The CDR3 runs 16 residues. In germline, CDR1 is LNHDA, CDR2 SQIVND (reference sequence). V was shortened by 5 bases and J by 3 bases, with 14 bases between the two germline ends. CDR3 region: CASSGNTGNGANVLTF. The CDR3 DNA reads as TGTGCCAGTAGTGGGAACACAGGGAATGGGGCCAACGTCCTGACTTTC.

DNA of the CDR3: TGTGCCAGCACCTCTGGTTCTCGGACAGGGATCTACGAGCAGTACTTC. It specifies CASTSGSRTGIYEQYF. This chain joins TRBV28 and TRBJ2-7; TRBD1 agrees at 8 bases. Unmatched junction bases numbered 14, after V lost 7 bases and J lost 3 bases. The germline CDR1 and CDR2 sequences are MDHEN and SYDVKM. The CDR3 length is 16 residues.

The genes are TRBV28 and TRBJ2-3; 11 bases fit TRBD2. Germline assignment: CDR1 MDHEN and CDR2 SYDVKM. The V segment lost 5 bases and the J segment 6 bases; nucleotides outside the gene matches: 10. The CDR3 sequence is 16 residues long. This CDR3 reads CASSPGIAGGRDTQYF. CDR3 nucleotides: TGTGCCAGCAGTCCCGGGATAGCGGGGGGGCGCGATACGCAGTATTTT. The variable domain in full, with the rest retrieved from reference TRBV28 and TRBJ2-3, is DVKVTQSSRYLVKRTGEKVFLECVQDMDHENMFWYRQDPGLGLRLIYFSYDVKMKEKGDIPEGYSVSREKKERFSLILESASTNQTSMYLCASSPGIAGGRDTQYFGPGTRLTVL.

The chain joins TRBV7-8 to TRBJ1-5; D not certain. The V and J ends lost 1 base and 0 bases respectively, with 10 bases between them. The germline V gene encodes CDR1 SGHVS and CDR2 FQNEAQ. The CDR3 extends over 16 amino acids. CDR3 loop: CASSLETPYSNQPQHF. The CDR3 DNA follows: TGTGCCAGCAGCTTAGAGACACCTTATAGCAATCAGCCCCAGCATTTT.

CDR3 sequence reads: CASSYPDSLNQPQHF. The DNA of the CDR3 is TGTGCCAGCAGTTACCCGGACAGCCTGAATCAGCCCCAGCATTTT. The chain is built from TRBV6-2 or TRBV6-3 and TRBJ1-5, with D tentatively TRBD1 (6 bases). V was trimmed by 2 bases and J by 4 bases, leaving 12 bases between them. The germline V gene encodes CDR1 MNHEY and CDR2 SVGEGT. CDR3 length: 15 residues.

CDR3 DNA: TGTGCCAGCAGCCTCGCTGGCGGTGAAAAACTGTTTTTT. This gives the protein CASSLAGGEKLFF. The J gene is TRBJ1-4, the V gene TRBV3-1 (or the pseudogene TRBV3-2); no reliable D call. The ends were cut back, 4 bases at V and 7 bases at J, with 10 bases in the middle. The CDR3 contains 13 residues. CDR1 is LGHDT, CDR2 YNNKEL, per germline (reference sequence).

V and J are TRBV7-9 and TRBJ2-5, with 8 bases lining up with TRBD2. V shed 5 bases, J shed 5 bases, and the junction held 7 bases outside the gene matches. The CDR3 consists of 14 residues. Germline values: CDR1 SEHNR, CDR2 FQNEAQ (reference sequence). The CDR3 sequence: CASSLSGAGETQYF. Here the CDR3 DNA reads TGTGCCAGCAGCCTTAGCGGGGCGGGGGAGACCCAGTACTTC.

In nucleotides, the CDR3 is TGTGCCAGTAGTATAGGACCCCAAGAGGGTCACACCATATATTTT. This gives the protein CASSIGPQEGHTIYF. This chain uses TRBV19 with TRBJ1-3; D is unclear. Germline loops: CDR1 LNHDA, CDR2 SQIVND (reference sequence). Trimming pared 1 base from V and 8 bases from J, leaving 15 bases between. The CDR3 loop spans 15 amino acids.

The V and J genes are TRBV7-3 and TRBJ1-2, with D perhaps matching TRBD1 (5 bases). Germline V gives CDR1 SGHTA, CDR2 FQGTGA. The V end lost 1 base, the J end lost 6 bases, and 12 bases lay between the germline ends. CDR3 length: 14 amino acids. The CDR3 DNA reads TGTGCCAGCAGCTTAAGTCCCTCCAGGGATGGCTACACCTTC. Translation gives CASSLSPSRDGYTF.

The chain employs TRBV7-6 and TRBJ2-3, with 13 bases that match TRBD2. The CDR3 sequence is 21 residues long. J lost 0 bases, V lost 6 bases, and 18 bases had no gene match. From germline, CDR1 is SGHVS and CDR2 FNYEAQ. CDR3 region: CASSLLPIRTSGGDSTDTQYF. The CDR3 DNA sequence: TGTGCCAGCAGTCTTCTACCAATTCGGACTAGCGGGGGTGATAGCACAGATACGCAGTATTTT.

V usage is TRBV27 and J usage is TRBJ1-6; D not certain. CDR3 length equals 14 residues. Trimming removed 2 bases at V and 5 bases at J, with 7 bases between. Germline-derived CDR1 and CDR2 are MNHEY and SMNVEV (reference sequence). The CDR3 bases are TGTGCCAGCAGTTTAGGGGAGAATAATTCACCCCTCCACTTT. It yields the protein CASSLGENNSPLHF.

The gene calls are TRBV5-1 and TRBJ2-5; 10 bases fit TRBD2. Per the germline V gene, CDR1 is SGHRS and CDR2 is YFSETQ. Germline trimming cut 4 bases from V and 0 bases from J; bases unmatched to any gene: 3. CDR3 size: 15 residues. The CDR3 DNA reads TGCGCCAGCAGCCTAGCGGGGGACAACCAAGAGACCCAGTACTTC. This codes for CASSLAGDNQETQYF. The variable domain in full, with the rest retrieved from reference TRBV5-1 and TRBJ2-5, is KAGVTQTPRYLIKTRGQQVTLSCSPISGHRSVSWYQQTPGQGLQFLFEYFSETQRNKGNFPGRFSGRQFSNSRSEMNVSTLELGDSALYLCASSLAGDNQETQYFGPGTRLLVL.